This T cell receptor (beta chain) emerged from a study of T cells in Graves' hyperthyroidism and ophthalmopathy. V was shortened by 1 base and J by 14 bases, with 14 bases between the two germline ends. The length of the CDR3 is 13 residues. CDR1 and CDR2 (germline): LGHNA, YNFKEQ. RNA transcripts served as the template for amplifying TCR beta CDR3 regions. The study used the HTBI primer set for a first-round RT-PCR of the TCR CDR3. TCRdb analysed the multiplex PCR reads with MiXCR anew, one entry per CDR3 protein. The sample shows under 350,000 distinct CDR3 sequences, about 13% of them seen only once.

The chain carries TRBV4-2 and TRBJ1-4; D remains ambiguous. The receptor's source is a woman aged 40 to 55 with Graves' hyperthyroidism. Sequencing was done on a sample of blood. DNA for the CDR3: TGTGCCAGCAGCCAAGTAGAGGCCCAGTCTCTGTTTTTT. This encodes CASSQVEAQSLFF.